The sample holds a few counts of the clone carrying this T cell receptor (beta chain). As yet, its antigen is unknown. Indicated time point: patch test 2, 6 weeks after DPC sensitization. Treatment denoted: therapeutic diphenylcyclopropenone sensitization with weekly scalp DPC. The sample comes from a study of human T cells and chemical hapten exposure. Library construction involved attaching unique molecular identifiers to individual cDNA molecules, which allowed quantitative, reproducible TCR counting. TCRdb used MiXCR to reprocess the RACE reads, holding one entry per CDR3 protein. The table includes approximately 120,000 distinct CDR3 sequences, 9.2% detected once. Overall study findings and caveats: In comparison with controls, expanded TCRs gave rise to a significantly larger number of large CDR3 similarity clusters.

Trimming left V 5 bases short and J 5 bases short, with 15 bases between. Germline V gene sequence: CDR1 SGHAT, CDR2 FQNNGV. The CDR3 loop spans 14 amino acids. This clonotype was sampled from a woman between 35 and 50 years old with alopecia areata. Some clones in this sample may be carry-over from other donors' samples. The chain carries TRBV11-2 and TRBJ2-5; D might be TRBD2 (5 bases). Sequencing was performed on whole blood, taken in connection with sensitization to the hapten diphenylcyclopropenone (DPC). The CDR3 bases are TGTGCCAGCAGCGTCGGGCAAAAGCGGGAGACCCAGTACTTC. It is translated as CASSVGQKRETQYF.